Below, one T cell receptor beta chain is given with its context. Its specific antigen is unknown. Per-base quality was not reported, and no clone a single base away is much larger than it. These data belong to a study of Tregs in tolerant kidney transplant recipients (dated by TCRdb to about 2019). Regarding the research as a whole: The study used TCRbeta sequencing to identify donor-specific regulatory T cells before combined kidney and bone marrow transplantation, then tracked those cells after transplant. TCRbeta repertoire sequencing was used in a few healthy controls to compare several methods for expanding Tregs specific for an allogeneic donor.

Unstimulated Tregs (CD4+CD25+CD127-), CD4+ non-Tregs (CD4+CD25-), CD4 and CD8 cells were FACS-sorted from thawed PBMCs. Prior to Treg sorting, thawed PBMCs were rested overnight with about 190 IU/ml IL-2 at 37 degrees C. Healthy control blood came either as purchased buffy coats or from healthy volunteers. Healthy control blood was processed to PBMCs by Ficoll density gradient and cryopreserved, and patient PBMCs were collected before and after transplant. Genomic DNA was extracted from sorted cells with the QIAGEN DNeasy Blood and Tissue Kit for TCRbeta CDR3 sequencing. High-throughput TCRbeta CDR3 sequencing, including PCR amplification with bias correction and internal controls, was performed commercially through immunoSEQ. The paper's processing steps were these. A unique productive TCRbeta sequence was defined by the CDR3 nucleotide sequence when primers matched, and otherwise by the CDR3 amino acid sequence together with the Vbeta and Jbeta genes. Sorting error was corrected by removing sequences shared between sorted populations at a frequency ratio of 2:1 or less, and the remaining shared sequences were assigned to the higher population. A sequence was defined as donor-reactive if the sequence was expanded at least 5-fold in CFSE-low cells compared with unstimulated cells and had a frequency of at least 0.01% in CFSE-low cells. Repertoire divergence was quantified by Jensen-Shannon divergence using the top 100 TCRbeta sequences ranked by frequency. For samples with multiple sequencing runs, sorting error was corrected in each run separately before the runs were combined. The immuneACCESS repertoire file appears here via TCRdb, limited to in-frame rearrangements. These files lack a portion of the clones; in checked studies, under half of the deficit traces to unresolved V genes, and the cause of the others is not known. The D gene and trimming were derived from the DNA, and the V and J assignments and clone size from that table. This sample gives under 50,000 clones in total; roughly nine tenths of them show up just once. The top ten clones comprise 0.6% to 0.7% of the sample.

Overall results and qualifications from the work: The most biologically relevant and donor-specific TCRbeta repertoire appeared to be identified by expanding Tregs with activated donor B cells. Because the study included only a small number of patients, the results must be confirmed in larger populations and under other immunosuppression protocols. Biological reproducibility was not directly assessed, although technical replication error appeared to be minimal.

From the cysteine through the phenylalanine, the CDR3 covers 18 amino acids. Only the CDR3 region is kept as DNA, spanning 54 bases read in frame from base 1. For this chain, trimming is 6 bases at the V end and 5 bases at the J end, and the number of junction bases without a gene match is 13. The germline V gene gives CDR1 as KGHSH and CDR2 as LQKENI. In this chain, TRBV18 is recombined with TRBJ2-5, with 15 bases aligning to TRBD2. The sequencing sample was made of Tregs from blood. This TCR was sampled from a human donor in good health. The bases read TGTGCCAGCTCCCGACTAGGGGGGACTAGCGGGAGGACGGAGACCCAGTACTTC. This translates into CASSRLGGTSGRTETQYF.